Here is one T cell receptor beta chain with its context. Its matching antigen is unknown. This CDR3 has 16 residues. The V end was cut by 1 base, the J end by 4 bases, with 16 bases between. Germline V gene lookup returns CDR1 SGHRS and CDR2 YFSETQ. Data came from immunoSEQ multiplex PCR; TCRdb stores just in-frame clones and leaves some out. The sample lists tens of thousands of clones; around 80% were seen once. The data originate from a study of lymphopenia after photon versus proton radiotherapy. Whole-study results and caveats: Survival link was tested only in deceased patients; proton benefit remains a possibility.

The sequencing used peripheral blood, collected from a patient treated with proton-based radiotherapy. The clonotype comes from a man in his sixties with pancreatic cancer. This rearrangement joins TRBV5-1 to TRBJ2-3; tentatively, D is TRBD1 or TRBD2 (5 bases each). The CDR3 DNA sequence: TGCGCCAGCAGCTTGTGGACGGGACCGGGCGCAGATACGCAGTATTTT. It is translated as CASSLWTGPGADTQYF.